Here is one TCR beta chain with its context. Original processing notes: Reference gene primer amplification gave estimated nucleated cell counts. The protocol was immunoSEQ multiplex PCR, while the TCRdb copy is restricted to in-frame clones and leaves out a portion. V and J calls and clone size are copied from that table; D and trimming were computed from the DNA. Here the sample spans 39,000 or so clones, roughly 80% being singletons. The CDR3 spans 14 residues. Germline CDR1 SGHTA, CDR2 FQGNSA. V gave up 5 bases and J gave up 2 bases, with 12 bases separating them. This specimen comes from a study of blood T cell repertoires in COVID-19. Across the whole study: The United States, Italy and Spain were the sources of the acute and convalescent COVID-19 samples. Sources were T cells, B-cell-depleted T cells, or PBMCs; the material itself was cDNA or gDNA.

The TCR was taken from a man aged 60-69 years in a cohort sampled during active COVID-19. The chain has TRBV7-2 and TRBJ2-5; D ambiguous. Sequenced input: peripheral blood. The CDR3 here is CASSPQIFQETQYF. The CDR3 DNA reads TGTGCCAGCAGCCCCCAGATTTTTCAAGAGACCCAGTACTTC.